The 18 T cell receptor beta chains below were found in one sample sequenced in a study of T cell changes during pregnancy in multiple sclerosis. This table comes from immunoSEQ multiplex PCR, and its TCRdb copy is limited to in-frame clones, with some not included. The repertoire holds fewer than 70,000 clones, approximately 91% seen once, with 1.4% in the top ten. Sequences were derived from peripheral blood, sampled in the third trimester of pregnancy. These receptors originate from a female donor with multiple sclerosis, enrolled in a pregnancy study.

The CDR3 loop reads CASSLARAGGSEQYF. In nucleotides, the CDR3 is TGCGCCAGCAGCTTGGCCCGAGCAGGGGGGAGCGAGCAGTACTTC. The V call is TRBV5-1, the J call TRBJ2-7; a weak D match, TRBD1 (7 bases). V was shortened by 0 bases and J by 6 bases, with 16 bases between the two germline ends. The CDR3 has 15 residues. Germline values: CDR1 SGHRS, CDR2 YFSETQ.

This clone was detected only once. CDR3 nucleotide sequence: TGTGCCAGCAGTTTAGCCGGGACAGTCATCCCTGGCTACACCTTC. It encodes CASSLAGTVIPGYTF. The chain employs TRBV6-6 and TRBJ1-2; 7 positions match TRBD1. The CDR3 contains 15 residues. With 4 bases clipped from V and 7 bases from J, the junction kept 12 bases outside the gene matches. The germline V gene has CDR1 MNHNY and CDR2 SVGAGI (reference sequence).

The chain joins TRBV4-3 to TRBJ1-1; D is unresolved. The ends were cut back, 1 base at V and 2 bases at J, with 11 bases in the middle. The V gene's germline CDR1 is LGHNA and CDR2 YSLEER. The CDR3 runs 15 residues. CDR3 nucleotide sequence: TGCGCCAGCAGCCAAGTTTTGTCGGTAAACACTGAAGCTTTCTTT. This codes for CASSQVLSVNTEAFF.

The rearrangement links TRBV10-1 to TRBJ2-3, with D uncertain. CDR1 is WNHNN, CDR2 SYGVQD, per germline (reference sequence). V dropped 1 base and J dropped 1 base, with 9 bases sitting between them. This CDR3 has 15 amino acids. CDR3 amino acids: CASSEYPGGTDTQYF. CDR3 in DNA: TGCGCCAGCAGTGAGTACCCAGGCGGCACAGATACGCAGTATTTT.

The chain has TRBV11-1 and TRBJ1-6; D is undetermined. V shed 5 bases and J shed 0 bases, with 8 bases lying between them. Germline CDR1 SGHAT, CDR2 FQDESV (reference sequence). CDR3 size: 15 residues. This CDR3 is CASSVGDSYNSPLHF. CDR3 nucleotides: TGTGCCAGCAGCGTAGGCGACTCCTATAATTCACCCCTCCACTTT.

CDR3 DNA: TGTGCCAGCAGCGTAGGCTATGGGCAGTTCACCGGGGAGCTGTTTTTT. It codes for CASSVGYGQFTGELFF. This sequence joins TRBV9 and TRBJ2-2; D is unclear. V lost 0 bases to trimming and J lost 4 bases, with 13 bases between them. The CDR3 runs 16 residues. The germline V gene encodes CDR1 SGDLS and CDR2 YYNGEE.

The rearrangement links TRBV5-4 to TRBJ2-3; unclear D gene. The germline gives CDR1 SGHNT, CDR2 YYREEE (reference sequence). The CDR3 is made up of 15 amino acids. V gave up 0 bases and J gave up 0 bases, with 8 bases separating them. CDR3 residues: CASSLAPRSTDTQYF. In nucleotides, the CDR3 is TGTGCCAGCAGCTTGGCCCCCCGGAGCACAGATACGCAGTATTTT. Variable domain in full (rest from reference TRBV5-4 and TRBJ2-3): ETGVTQSPTHLIKTRGQQVTLRCSSQSGHNTVSWYQQALGQGPQFIFQYYREEENGRGNFPPRFSGLQFPNYSSELNVNALELDDSALYLCASSLAPRSTDTQYFGPGTRLTVL.

The rearrangement links TRBV19 to TRBJ2-3; tentatively, D is TRBD2 (6 bases). This CDR3 has 13 residues. CDR1 is LNHDA, CDR2 SQIVND, per germline (reference sequence). V was cut by 5 bases and J by 2 bases, with 8 bases left in between. DNA of the CDR3: TGTGCCAGTAGTGTAGCGGTCACAGATACGCAGTATTTT. The encoded protein is CASSVAVTDTQYF.

The genes are TRBV11-2 and TRBJ1-3; no firm D call. The CDR3 covers 13 residues. The V and J ends lost 7 bases and 0 bases respectively, with 7 bases between them. Germline values: CDR1 SGHAT, CDR2 FQNNGV. The CDR3 sequence is CASTTISGNTIYF. CDR3 sequence (DNA): TGTGCCAGCACCACAATCTCTGGAAACACCATATATTTT.

V gene TRBV30 combines with J gene TRBJ1-1; D not certain. This CDR3 spans 12 amino acids. With 0 bases removed from V and 7 bases from J, the gap between germline ends came to 9 bases. From germline, CDR1 is GTSNPN and CDR2 SVGIG (reference sequence). The CDR3 coding sequence is TGTGCCTGGAGTGTAGCGGGGTATGAAGCTTTCTTT. Amino acids: CAWSVAGYEAFF.

This clone appeared once. This sequence joins TRBV2 and TRBJ2-6; D is perhaps TRBD1 (6 bases). V was clipped by 8 bases and J by 1 base, with 12 bases between them. The CDR3 extends over 15 amino acids. Germline CDR1 is SNHLY and CDR2 is FYNNEI. In DNA, the CDR3 is TGTGCCAGCGGCCTACAGGGTTCTGGGGCCAACGTCCTGACTTTC. Translation gives CASGLQGSGANVLTF.

The J gene is TRBJ1-1, the V gene TRBV2; 8 bases are a match to TRBD1. The V segment lost 4 bases and the J segment 7 bases; nucleotides outside the gene matches: 2. The CDR3 sequence is 12 residues long. Germline V gene data show CDR1 as SNHLY and CDR2 as FYNNEI. CDR3 DNA: TGTGCCAGCAGTGGGGGACAGGATGAAGCTTTCTTT. Amino acids: CASSGGQDEAFF. Filled out from reference TRBV2 and TRBJ1-1, the complete variable domain reads EPEVTQTPSHQVTQMGQEVILRCVPISNHLYFYWYRQILGQKVEFLVSFYNNEISEKSEIFDDQFSVERPDGSNFTLKIRSTKLEDSAMYFCASSGGQDEAFFGQGTRLTVV.

CDR3: CASTSRGRLSEQYF. The CDR3 nucleotides read TGTGCCAGCACCTCGCGAGGGAGGCTCTCCGAGCAGTACTTC. The chain combines TRBV6-5 with TRBJ2-7, with D possibly TRBD2 on 6 matching bases. The V gene lost 7 bases and the J gene lost 6 bases, with 19 bases spanning the gap. Per germline, CDR1 MNHEY and CDR2 SVGAGI. The CDR3 has 14 residues.

This clone was observed a handful of times. This chain's CDR3 is CSAGQGFPHYGYTF. The CDR3 region has the DNA TGCAGCGCCGGGCAGGGATTCCCACACTATGGCTACACCTTC. The chain links TRBV29-1 to TRBJ1-2; TRBD1 is a possible D gene (5 bases). This CDR3 spans 14 amino acids. The V gene's germline CDR1 is SQVTM and CDR2 ANQGSEA. Between the trimmed V and J ends, which lost 7 bases and 3 bases, there was a span of 18 bases.

The table lists this clone with a count of one. CDR3 in DNA: TGTGCCAGTAGTATAACTAGCGGGGGGGCCGGATGGAACATTCAGTACTTC. Translation: CASSITSGGAGWNIQYF. The gene calls are TRBV19 and TRBJ2-4; TRBD2 matches 13 bases. Germline assignment: CDR1 LNHDA and CDR2 SQIVND (reference sequence). This CDR3 is built from 17 residues. V dropped 2 bases and J dropped 7; count of bases not matched to a gene: 8. The full variable domain, its missing parts supplied by reference TRBV19 and TRBJ2-4, is DGGITQSPKYLFRKEGQNVTLSCEQNLNHDAMYWYRQDPGQGLRLIYYSQIVNDFQKGDIAEGYSVSREKKESFPLTVTSAQKNPTAFYLCASSITSGGAGWNIQYFGAGTRLSVL.

J is TRBJ1-2 and V is TRBV5-8; 10 positions agree with TRBD1. The V gene end was trimmed by 3 bases and the J gene end by 3 bases; junction bases not matched to a gene: 2. The CDR3 length is 14 residues. CDR1 SGHTS and CDR2 YDEGEE come from the germline V gene. CDR3 sequence: CASSSGTGDYGYTF. In nucleotides, the CDR3 is TGTGCCAGCAGCTCCGGGACAGGGGACTATGGCTACACCTTC.

The chain couples TRBV5-6 to TRBJ2-3; D possibly corresponds to TRBD2 (6 bases). V gave up 6 bases and J gave up 5 bases, with 19 bases separating them. The CDR3 is 15 residues long. Germline V gene lookup returns CDR1 SGHDT and CDR2 YYEEEE. In DNA, the CDR3 is TGTGCCAGCAACCTGGGATGGGCGGGGCAAGATACGCAGTATTTT. Translation gives CASNLGWAGQDTQYF. The full variable domain, rest sourced from reference TRBV5-6 and TRBJ2-3, is DAGVTQSPTHLIKTRGQQVTLRCSPKSGHDTVSWYQQALGQGPQFIFQYYEEEERQRGNFPDRFSGHQFPNYSSELNVNALLLGDSALYLCASNLGWAGQDTQYFGPGTRLTVL.

V and J are TRBV5-1 and TRBJ2-7; weak D call: TRBD2 (6 bases). The ends were cut back, 2 bases at V and 0 bases at J, with 18 bases in the middle. Germline CDR1 is SGHRS and CDR2 is YFSETQ. The CDR3 contains 17 residues. DNA of the CDR3: TGCGCCAGCAGCTTCGGAGGCGCGGGGACGGACTCCTACGAGCAGTACTTC. Translated, it gives CASSFGGAGTDSYEQYF.